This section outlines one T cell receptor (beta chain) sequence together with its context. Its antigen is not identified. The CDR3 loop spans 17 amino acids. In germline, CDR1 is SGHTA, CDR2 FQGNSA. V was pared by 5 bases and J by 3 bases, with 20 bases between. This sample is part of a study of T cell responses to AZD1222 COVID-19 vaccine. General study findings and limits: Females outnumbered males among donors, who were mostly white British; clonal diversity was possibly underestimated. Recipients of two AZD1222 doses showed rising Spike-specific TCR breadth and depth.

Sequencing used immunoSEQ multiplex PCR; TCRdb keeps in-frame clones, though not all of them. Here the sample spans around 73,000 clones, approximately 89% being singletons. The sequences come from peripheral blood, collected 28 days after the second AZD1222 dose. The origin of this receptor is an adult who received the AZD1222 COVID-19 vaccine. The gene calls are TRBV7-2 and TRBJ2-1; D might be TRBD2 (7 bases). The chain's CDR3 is CASSNTGGGMYYNEQFF. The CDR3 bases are TGTGCCAGCAGCAATACGGGGGGCGGCATGTACTACAATGAGCAGTTCTTC.